This T cell receptor (beta chain) was obtained from a study of human T cells and chemical hapten exposure. Single cDNA molecules in the library carried unique molecular identifiers attached during preparation. TCRdb used MiXCR to reprocess the RACE reads, holding one entry per CDR3 protein. The repertoire holds over 85,000 distinct CDR3 sequences, with 11% as singletons. Time point reported: pre-sensitization, week 0. Treatment noted: therapeutic diphenylcyclopropenone sensitization with weekly scalp DPC. Total RNA came from unfractionated whole blood. CDR3 length: 11 residues. J was trimmed by 13 bases and V by 1 base; bases with no gene match: 3. Per germline, CDR1 SGHRS and CDR2 YFSETQ. This clonotype has at least ten counts.

The sequence was obtained from a woman aged 60-75 years with alopecia areata. Some clones in this sample may be carry-over from other donors' samples. The sequenced sample was whole blood, obtained in connection with sensitization to the hapten diphenylcyclopropenone (DPC). J is TRBJ2-5 and V is TRBV5-1; TRBD2 matches at 8 bases. The CDR3 reads CASSLSGLAYF. CDR3 nucleotides: TGCGCCAGCAGCTTGAGTGGACTAGCGTACTTC.